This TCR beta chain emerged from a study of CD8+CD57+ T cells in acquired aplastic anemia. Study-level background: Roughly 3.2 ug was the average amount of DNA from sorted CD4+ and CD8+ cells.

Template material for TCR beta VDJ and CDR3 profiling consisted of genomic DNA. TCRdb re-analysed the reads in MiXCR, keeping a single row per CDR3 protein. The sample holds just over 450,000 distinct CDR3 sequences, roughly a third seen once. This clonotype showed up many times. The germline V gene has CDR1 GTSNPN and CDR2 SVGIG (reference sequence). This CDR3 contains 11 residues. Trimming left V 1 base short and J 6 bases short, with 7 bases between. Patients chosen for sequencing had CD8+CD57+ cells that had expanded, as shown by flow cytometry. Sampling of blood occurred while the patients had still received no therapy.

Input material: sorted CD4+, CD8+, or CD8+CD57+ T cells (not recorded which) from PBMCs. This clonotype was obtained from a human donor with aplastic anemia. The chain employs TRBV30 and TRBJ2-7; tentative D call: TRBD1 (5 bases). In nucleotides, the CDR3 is TGTGCCTGGAGTGGCAGGGCCGAGCAGTACTTC. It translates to CAWSGRAEQYF.